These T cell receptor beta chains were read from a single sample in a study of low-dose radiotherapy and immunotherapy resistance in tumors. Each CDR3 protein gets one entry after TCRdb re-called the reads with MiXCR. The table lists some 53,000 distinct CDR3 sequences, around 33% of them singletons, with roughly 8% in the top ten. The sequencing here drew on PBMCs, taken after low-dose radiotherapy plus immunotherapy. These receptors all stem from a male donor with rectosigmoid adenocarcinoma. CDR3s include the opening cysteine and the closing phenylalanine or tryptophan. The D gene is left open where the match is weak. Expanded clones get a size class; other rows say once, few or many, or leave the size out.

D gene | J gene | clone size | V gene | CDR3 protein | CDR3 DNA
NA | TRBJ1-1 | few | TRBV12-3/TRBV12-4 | CASMASPTVEAFF | TGTGCCAGCATGGCCAGCCCAACAGTTGAAGCTTTCTTT
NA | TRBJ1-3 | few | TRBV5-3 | CASSLEGYTGNTIYF | TGTGCCAGCAGCTTGGAAGGTTATACTGGAAACACCATATATTTT
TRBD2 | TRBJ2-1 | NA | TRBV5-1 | CASKVGTSNHEQFF | TGCGCCAGCAAGGTGGGGACTAGCAACCATGAGCAGTTCTTC
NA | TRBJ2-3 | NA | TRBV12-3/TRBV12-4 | CASTNLGPDTQYF | TGTGCCAGCACCAACTTGGGGCCTGATACGCAGTATTTT
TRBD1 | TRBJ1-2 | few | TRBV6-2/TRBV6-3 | CASSYGRGLAYGYTF | TGTGCCAGCAGTTACGGAAGGGGGCTTGCATATGGCTACACCTTC
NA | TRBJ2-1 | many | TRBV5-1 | CASSLGARYNEQFF | TGCGCCAGCAGCTTGGGGGCGAGGTACAATGAGCAGTTCTTC
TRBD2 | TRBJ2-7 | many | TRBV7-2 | CASSRGLAGLSYEQYF | TGTGCCAGCAGCAGGGGACTAGCGGGGCTCTCCTACGAGCAGTACTTC
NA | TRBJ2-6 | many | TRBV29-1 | CSVGGGGYRNVLTF | TGCAGCGTCGGTGGTGGGGGCTACCGCAACGTCCTGACTTTC
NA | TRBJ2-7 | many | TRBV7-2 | CASSLRGVQGYTNYEQYF | TGTGCCAGCAGCTTACGGGGCGTACAGGGATACACCAACTACGAGCAGTACTTC
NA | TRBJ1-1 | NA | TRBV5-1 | CASSREGVNTEAFF | TGCGCCAGCAGCCGGGAGGGGGTGAACACTGAAGCTTTCTTT
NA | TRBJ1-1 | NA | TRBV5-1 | CASSPGGTPNTEAFF | TGCGCCAGCAGCCCCGGCGGGACACCGAACACTGAAGCTTTCTTT
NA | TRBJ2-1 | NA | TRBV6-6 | CASSYSQGLGSHNEQFF | TGTGCCAGCAGTTACTCACAGGGTCTTGGGTCTCACAATGAGCAGTTCTTC
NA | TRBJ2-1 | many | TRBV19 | CASSAGFNEQFF | TGTGCCAGTTCCGCGGGCTTCAATGAGCAGTTCTTC
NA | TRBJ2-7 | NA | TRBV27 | CASSFSGVRVNEQYF | TGTGCCAGCAGTTTTTCGGGAGTCAGAGTCAACGAGCAGTACTTC
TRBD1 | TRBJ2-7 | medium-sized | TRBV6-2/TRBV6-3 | CASCPDRVYCEQYF | TGTGCCAGCTGCCCGGACAGGGTATACTGCGAGCAGTACTTC
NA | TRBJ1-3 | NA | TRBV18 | CASSRDAPRSGNTIYF | TGTGCCAGCTCACGGGACGCACCTAGGTCTGGAAACACCATATATTTT
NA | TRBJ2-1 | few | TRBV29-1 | CSVEDMTRTDEQFF | TGCAGCGTTGAAGATATGACAAGAACCGATGAGCAGTTCTTC
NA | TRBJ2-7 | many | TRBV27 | CASSLQGANEQYF | TGTGCCAGCAGTTTACAGGGCGCCAACGAGCAGTACTTC
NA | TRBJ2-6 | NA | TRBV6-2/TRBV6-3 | CATRGVSGANVLTF | TGTGCCACCAGAGGGGTCTCTGGGGCCAACGTCCTGACTTTC
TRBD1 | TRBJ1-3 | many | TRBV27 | CASSLPGQGCGNTIYF | TGTGCCAGCAGTTTACCGGGACAGGGGTGTGGAAACACCATATATTTT
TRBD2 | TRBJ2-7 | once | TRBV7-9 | CASSFIAGGISYEQYF | TGTGCCAGCAGCTTCATAGCGGGGGGGATCTCCTACGAGCAGTACTTC
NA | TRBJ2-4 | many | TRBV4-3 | CASSQTKSREYIQYF | TGCGCCAGCAGCCAAACGAAAAGCCGGGAGTACATTCAGTACTTC
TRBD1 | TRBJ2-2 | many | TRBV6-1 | CASSPRLTGGSGELFF | TGTGCCAGCAGCCCCCGGTTAACAGGGGGCTCCGGGGAGCTGTTTTTT
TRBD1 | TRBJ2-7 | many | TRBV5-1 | CASSLGQGPYEQYF | TGTGCCAGCTCTTTGGGACAGGGCCCTTACGAGCAGTACTTC
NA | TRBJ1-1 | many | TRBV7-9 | CASSLVQSTEAFF | TGTGCCAGCAGCTTAGTACAGAGCACTGAAGCTTTCTTT
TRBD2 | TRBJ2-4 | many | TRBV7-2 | CASSSRAGSDIQYF | TGTGCCAGCAGTTCCAGAGCGGGGTCTGACATTCAGTACTTC
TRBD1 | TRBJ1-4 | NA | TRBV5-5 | CASSSYRDSEKLFF | TGTGCCAGCAGCTCTTACCGGGACAGTGAAAAACTGTTTTTT
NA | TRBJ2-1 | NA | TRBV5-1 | CASSLILRGLNEQFF | TGCGCCAGCAGCTTGATCCTCCGGGGGCTCAATGAGCAGTTCTTC
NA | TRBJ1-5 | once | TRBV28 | CASKSGSFNQPQHF | TGTGCCAGCAAATCCGGCAGTTTTAATCAGCCCCAGCATTTT
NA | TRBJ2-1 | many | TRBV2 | CASSGAGEQFF | TGTGCCAGCAGCGGTGCGGGTGAGCAGTTCTTC
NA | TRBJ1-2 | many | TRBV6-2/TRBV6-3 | CASRRQDFYGYTF | TGTGCCAGCAGGAGACAGGACTTCTATGGCTACACCTTC
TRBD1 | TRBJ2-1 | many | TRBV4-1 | CASSQPKGQGAYNEQFF | TGCGCCAGCAGCCAACCAAAGGGACAGGGGGCCTACAATGAGCAGTTCTTC
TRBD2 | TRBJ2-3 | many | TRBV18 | CASSPRGVAGGTDTQYF | TGTGCCAGCTCACCAAGGGGTGTAGCGGGGGGCACAGATACGCAGTATTTT
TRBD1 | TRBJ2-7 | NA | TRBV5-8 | CASSLRTGTGDHEQYF | TGTGCCAGCAGCTTGAGAACCGGGACAGGGGATCACGAGCAGTACTTC
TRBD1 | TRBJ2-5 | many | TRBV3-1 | CASSHGQGQETQYF | TGTGCCAGCAGCCACGGACAGGGACAAGAGACCCAGTACTTC
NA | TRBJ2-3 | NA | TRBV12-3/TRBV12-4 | CASGGSGRADTQYF | TGTGCCAGCGGAGGATCGGGTCGGGCAGATACGCAGTATTTT